This T cell receptor (beta chain) emerged from a study of blood T cell repertoires in COVID-19. V was trimmed by 2 bases and J by 6 bases, leaving 8 bases between them. This CDR3 region has 13 residues. The germline gives CDR1 LGHDT, CDR2 YNNKEL (reference sequence). Some clones are missing from TCRdb's copy, which holds only in-frame ones; the method was immunoSEQ multiplex PCR. The sample has about 73,000 clones; around 80% are singletons. This chain connects TRBV3-1 (or the pseudogene TRBV3-2) to TRBJ2-1, with D unresolved. The sequenced material came from peripheral blood. This TCR was sampled from a man over 45 with active COVID-19. CDR3 nucleotide sequence: TGTGCCAGCAGCCAAAGCCCAGGCAATGAGCAGTTCTTC. It is translated as CASSQSPGNEQFF.